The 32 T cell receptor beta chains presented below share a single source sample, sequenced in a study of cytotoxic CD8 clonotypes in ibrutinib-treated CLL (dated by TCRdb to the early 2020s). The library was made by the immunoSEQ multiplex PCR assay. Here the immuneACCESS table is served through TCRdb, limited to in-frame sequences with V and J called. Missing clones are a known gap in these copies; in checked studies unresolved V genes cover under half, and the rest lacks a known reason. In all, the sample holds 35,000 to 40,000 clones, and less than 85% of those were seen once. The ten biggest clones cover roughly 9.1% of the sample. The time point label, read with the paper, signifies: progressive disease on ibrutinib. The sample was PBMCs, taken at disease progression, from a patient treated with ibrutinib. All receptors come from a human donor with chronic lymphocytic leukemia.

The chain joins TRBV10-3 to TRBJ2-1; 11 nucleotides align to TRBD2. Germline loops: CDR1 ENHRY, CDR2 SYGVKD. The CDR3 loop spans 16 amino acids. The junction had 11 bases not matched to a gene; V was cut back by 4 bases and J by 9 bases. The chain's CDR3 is CAISGLAGGGGSEQFF. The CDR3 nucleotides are TGTGCCATCAGTGGATTAGCGGGAGGGGGAGGTAGTGAGCAGTTCTTC.

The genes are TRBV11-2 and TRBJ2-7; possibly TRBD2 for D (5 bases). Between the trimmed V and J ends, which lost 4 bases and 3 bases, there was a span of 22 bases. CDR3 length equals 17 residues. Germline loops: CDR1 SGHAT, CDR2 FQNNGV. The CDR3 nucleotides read TGTGCCAGCAGCTATCCCTACGTAAGGACTTGGAACTACGAGCAGTACTTC. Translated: CASSYPYVRTWNYEQYF.

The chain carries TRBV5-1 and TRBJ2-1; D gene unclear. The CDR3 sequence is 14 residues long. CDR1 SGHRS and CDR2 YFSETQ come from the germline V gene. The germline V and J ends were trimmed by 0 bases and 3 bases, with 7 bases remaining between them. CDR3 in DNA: TGCGCCAGCAGCTTGGCCGTGGGCTACAATGAGCAGTTCTTC. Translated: CASSLAVGYNEQFF.

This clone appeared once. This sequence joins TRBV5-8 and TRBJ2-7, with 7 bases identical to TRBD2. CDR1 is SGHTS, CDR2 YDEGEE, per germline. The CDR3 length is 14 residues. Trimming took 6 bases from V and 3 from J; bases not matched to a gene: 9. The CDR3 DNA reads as TGTGCCAGCATAGGCGGGACTATCTTCTACGAGCAGTACTTC. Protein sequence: CASIGGTIFYEQYF. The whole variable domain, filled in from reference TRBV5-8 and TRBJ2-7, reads EAGVTQSPTHLIKTRGQQATLRCSPISGHTSVYWYQQALGLGLQFLLWYDEGEERNRGNFPPRFSGRQFPNYSSELNVNALELEDSALYLCASIGGTIFYEQYFGPGTRLTVT.

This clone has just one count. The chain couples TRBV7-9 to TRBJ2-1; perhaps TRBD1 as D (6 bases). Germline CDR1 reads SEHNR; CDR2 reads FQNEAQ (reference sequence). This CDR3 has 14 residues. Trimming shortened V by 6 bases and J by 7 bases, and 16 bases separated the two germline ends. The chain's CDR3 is CASSRDTDGNEQFF. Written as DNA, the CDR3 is TGTGCCAGCAGTAGGGACACTGACGGTAATGAGCAGTTCTTC.

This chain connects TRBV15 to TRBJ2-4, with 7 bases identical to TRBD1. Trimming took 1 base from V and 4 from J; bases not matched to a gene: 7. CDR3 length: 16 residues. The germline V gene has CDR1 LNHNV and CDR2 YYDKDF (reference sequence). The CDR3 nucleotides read TGTGCCACCAGCAGAGCATATGAGACAGGGAAAAACATTCAGTACTTC. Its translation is CATSRAYETGKNIQYF.

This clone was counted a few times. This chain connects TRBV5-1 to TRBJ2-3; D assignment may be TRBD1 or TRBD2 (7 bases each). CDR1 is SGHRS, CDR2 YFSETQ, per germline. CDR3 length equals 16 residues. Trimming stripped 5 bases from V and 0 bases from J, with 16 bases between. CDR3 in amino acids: CASREQGGTSTDTQYF. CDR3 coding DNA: TGCGCCAGCAGGGAGCAGGGGGGGACTAGCACAGATACGCAGTATTTT.

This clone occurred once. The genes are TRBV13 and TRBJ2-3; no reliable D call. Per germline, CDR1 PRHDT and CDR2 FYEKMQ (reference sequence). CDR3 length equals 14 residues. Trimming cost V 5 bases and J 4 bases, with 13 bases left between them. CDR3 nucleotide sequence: TGTGCCAGCAGCATGGGGTCCGGGTCAGATACGCAGTATTTT. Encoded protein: CASSMGSGSDTQYF.

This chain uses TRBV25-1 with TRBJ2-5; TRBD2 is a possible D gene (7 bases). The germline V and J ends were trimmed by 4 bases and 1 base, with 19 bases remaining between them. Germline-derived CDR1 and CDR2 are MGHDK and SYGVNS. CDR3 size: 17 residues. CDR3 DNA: TGTGCCAGCAGTGCCCAGGGGTGGCGGGGGCCCCAAGAGACCCAGTACTTC. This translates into CASSAQGWRGPQETQYF.

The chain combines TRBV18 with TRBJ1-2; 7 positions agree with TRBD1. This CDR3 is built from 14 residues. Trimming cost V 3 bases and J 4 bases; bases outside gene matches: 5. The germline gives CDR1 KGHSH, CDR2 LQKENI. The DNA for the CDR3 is TGTGCCAGCTCACCGGGACAGAGATTCTATGGCTACACCTTC. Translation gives CASSPGQRFYGYTF.

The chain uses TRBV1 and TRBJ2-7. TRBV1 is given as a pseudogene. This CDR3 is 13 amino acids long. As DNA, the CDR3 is TGCACCAGCAGCCAATCAGAAGCTTATGGGCAGTACTTC. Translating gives CTSSQSEAYGQYF.

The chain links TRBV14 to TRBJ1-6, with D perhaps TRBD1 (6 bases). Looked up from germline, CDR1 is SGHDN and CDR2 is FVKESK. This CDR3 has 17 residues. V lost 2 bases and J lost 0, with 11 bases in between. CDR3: CASSQTGQSSYNSPLHF. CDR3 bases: TGTGCCAGCAGCCAAACAGGGCAGAGCTCCTATAATTCACCCCTCCACTTT.

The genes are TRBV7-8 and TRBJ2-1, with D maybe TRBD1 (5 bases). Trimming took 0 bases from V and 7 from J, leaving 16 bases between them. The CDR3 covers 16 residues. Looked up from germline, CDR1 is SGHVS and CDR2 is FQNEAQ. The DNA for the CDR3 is TGTGCCAGCAGCTTAGCCAGACAGCTTGCAGGTAATGAGCAGTTCTTC. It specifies CASSLARQLAGNEQFF.

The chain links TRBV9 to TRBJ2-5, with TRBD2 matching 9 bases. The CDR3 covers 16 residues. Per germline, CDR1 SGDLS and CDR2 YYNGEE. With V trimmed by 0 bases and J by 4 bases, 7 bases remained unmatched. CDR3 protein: CASSVGGLALRETQYF. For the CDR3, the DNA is TGTGCCAGCAGCGTAGGTGGACTAGCGCTGAGAGAGACCCAGTACTTC.

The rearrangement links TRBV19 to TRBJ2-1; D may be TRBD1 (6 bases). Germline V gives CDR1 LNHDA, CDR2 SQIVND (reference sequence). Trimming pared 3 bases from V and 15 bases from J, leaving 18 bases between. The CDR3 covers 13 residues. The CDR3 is CASSIALSGDRFF. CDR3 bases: TGTGCCAGTAGTATTGCCCTTTCAGGGGATCGGTTCTTC. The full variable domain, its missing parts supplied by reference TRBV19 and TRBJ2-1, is DGGITQSPKYLFRKEGQNVTLSCEQNLNHDAMYWYRQDPGQGLRLIYYSQIVNDFQKGDIAEGYSVSREKKESFPLTVTSAQKNPTAFYLCASSIALSGDRFFGPGTRLTVL.

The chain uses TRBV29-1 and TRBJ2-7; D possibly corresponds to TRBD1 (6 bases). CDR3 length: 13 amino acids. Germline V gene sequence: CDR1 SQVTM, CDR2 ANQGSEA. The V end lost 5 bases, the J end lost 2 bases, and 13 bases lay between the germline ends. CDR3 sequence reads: CSVIRQVTYEQYF. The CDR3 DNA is TGCAGCGTTATTCGACAGGTCACCTACGAGCAGTACTTC.

CDR3 sequence: CASSPNPGLAGPDTQYF. Here the CDR3 DNA reads TGTGCCAGCAGCCCTAATCCGGGACTAGCGGGACCAGATACGCAGTATTTT. This chain links TRBV28 with TRBJ2-3; 13 bases align to TRBD2. V lost 6 bases and J lost 4; bases outside the gene matches: 10. The CDR3 loop spans 17 amino acids. Germline CDR1 and CDR2: MDHEN and SYDVKM.

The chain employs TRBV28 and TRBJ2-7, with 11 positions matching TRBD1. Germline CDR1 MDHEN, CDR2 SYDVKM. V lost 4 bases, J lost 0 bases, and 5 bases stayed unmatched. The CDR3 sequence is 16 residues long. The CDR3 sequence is CASSSPGQGVSYEQYF. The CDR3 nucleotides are TGTGCCAGCAGTTCCCCGGGACAGGGGGTCTCCTACGAGCAGTACTTC.

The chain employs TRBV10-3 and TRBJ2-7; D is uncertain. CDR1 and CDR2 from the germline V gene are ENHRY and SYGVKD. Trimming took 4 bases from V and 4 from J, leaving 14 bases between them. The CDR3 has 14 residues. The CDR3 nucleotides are TGTGCCATCAGTGGATTAGCCATCCGTTACGAGCAGTACTTC. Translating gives CAISGLAIRYEQYF.

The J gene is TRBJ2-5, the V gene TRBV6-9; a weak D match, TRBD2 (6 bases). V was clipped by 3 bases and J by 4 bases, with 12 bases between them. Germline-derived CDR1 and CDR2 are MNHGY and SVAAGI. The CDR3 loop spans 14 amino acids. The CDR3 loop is CASSYFGGAETQYF. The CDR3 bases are TGTGCCAGCAGTTACTTTGGCGGGGCAGAGACCCAGTACTTC.

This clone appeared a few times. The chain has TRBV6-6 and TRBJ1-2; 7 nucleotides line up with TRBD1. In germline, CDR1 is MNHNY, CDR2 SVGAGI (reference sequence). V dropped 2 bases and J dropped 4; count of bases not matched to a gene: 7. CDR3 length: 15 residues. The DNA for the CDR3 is TGTGCCAGCAGTTACCCCTCGGACAGGCTCTATGGCTACACCTTC. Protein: CASSYPSDRLYGYTF.

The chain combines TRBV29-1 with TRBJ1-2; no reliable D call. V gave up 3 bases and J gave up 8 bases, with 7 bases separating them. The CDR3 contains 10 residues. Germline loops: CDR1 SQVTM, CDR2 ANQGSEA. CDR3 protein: CSVEETGYTF. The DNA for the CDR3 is TGCAGCGTTGAGGAGACAGGCTACACCTTC.

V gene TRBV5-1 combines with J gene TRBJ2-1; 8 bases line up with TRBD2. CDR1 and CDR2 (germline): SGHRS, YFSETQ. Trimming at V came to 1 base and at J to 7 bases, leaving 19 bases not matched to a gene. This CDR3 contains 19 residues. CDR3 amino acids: CASSLLNPPEREFRNEQFF. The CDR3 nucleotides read TGCGCCAGCAGCTTGTTGAACCCCCCGGAGCGGGAGTTTAGGAATGAGCAGTTCTTC.

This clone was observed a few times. The CDR3 DNA reads as TGTGCCAGCAGTTACATGGTTGGCAATCAGCCCCAGCATTTT. Amino acid sequence: CASSYMVGNQPQHF. This sequence joins TRBV6-5 and TRBJ1-5; D gene unclear. V lost 2 bases to trimming and J lost 2 bases, with 7 bases between them. The CDR3 has 14 amino acids. Germline V gene lookup returns CDR1 MNHEY and CDR2 SVGAGI.

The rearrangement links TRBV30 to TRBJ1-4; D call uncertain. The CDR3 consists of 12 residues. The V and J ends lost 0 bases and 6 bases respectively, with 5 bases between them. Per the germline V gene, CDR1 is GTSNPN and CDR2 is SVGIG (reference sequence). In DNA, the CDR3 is TGTGCCTGGAGTGTTTGGGATGAAAAACTGTTTTTT. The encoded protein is CAWSVWDEKLFF.

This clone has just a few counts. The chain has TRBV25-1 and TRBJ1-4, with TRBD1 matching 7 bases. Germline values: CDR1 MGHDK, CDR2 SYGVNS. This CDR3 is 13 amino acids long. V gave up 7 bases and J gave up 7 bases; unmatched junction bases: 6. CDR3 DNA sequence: TGTGCCAGCACCAAGGGGGCGAGTGAAAAACTGTTTTTT. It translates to CASTKGASEKLFF.

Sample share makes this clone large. The CDR3 DNA sequence: TGTGCCAGCAGTCCTAGATACGAGCAGTACTTC. Its protein product is CASSPRYEQYF. The V call is TRBV6-4, the J call TRBJ2-7; D gene ambiguous. This CDR3 has 11 residues. Per germline, CDR1 MRHNA and CDR2 SNTAGT. V was trimmed by 5 bases and J by 4 bases, leaving 6 bases between them.

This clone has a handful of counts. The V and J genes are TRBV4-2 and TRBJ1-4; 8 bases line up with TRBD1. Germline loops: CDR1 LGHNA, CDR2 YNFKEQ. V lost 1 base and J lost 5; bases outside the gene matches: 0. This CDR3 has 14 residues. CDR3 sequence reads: CASSQGQGNEKLFF. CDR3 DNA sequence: TGTGCCAGCAGCCAAGGACAGGGGAATGAAAAACTGTTTTTT.

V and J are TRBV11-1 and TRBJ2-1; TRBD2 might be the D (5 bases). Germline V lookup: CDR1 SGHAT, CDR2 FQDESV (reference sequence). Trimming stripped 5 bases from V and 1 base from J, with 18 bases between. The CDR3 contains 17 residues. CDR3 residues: CASSHIGGAFSYNEQFF. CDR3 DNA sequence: TGTGCCAGCAGCCACATCGGAGGAGCGTTTTCCTACAATGAGCAGTTCTTC.

CDR3 in DNA: TGTGCCAGCAGTTTACTACAGGGGGTTGAAGCTTTCTTT. Residues: CASSLLQGVEAFF. The genes are TRBV28 and TRBJ1-1; 8 bases match TRBD1. Looked up from germline, CDR1 is MDHEN and CDR2 is SYDVKM. Losses at the gene ends were 2 bases for V and 7 bases for J; bases not matched to a gene: 3. The CDR3 is 13 residues long.

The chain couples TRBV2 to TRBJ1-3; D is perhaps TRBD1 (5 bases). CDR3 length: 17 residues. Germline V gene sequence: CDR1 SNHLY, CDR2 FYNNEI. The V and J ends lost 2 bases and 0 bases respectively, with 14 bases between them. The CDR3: CASSESRGAFSGNTIYF. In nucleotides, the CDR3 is TGTGCCAGCAGTGAAAGTAGGGGCGCTTTCTCTGGAAACACCATATATTTT.

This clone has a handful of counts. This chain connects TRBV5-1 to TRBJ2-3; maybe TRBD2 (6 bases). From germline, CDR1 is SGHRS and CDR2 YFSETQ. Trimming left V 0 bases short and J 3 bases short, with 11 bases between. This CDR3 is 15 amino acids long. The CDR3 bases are TGCGCCAGCAGCTTGGCCGAGCGGGCAACAGATACGCAGTATTTT. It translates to CASSLAERATDTQYF.